Each of the 14 T cell receptor beta chains below was sequenced from the same sample in a study of cytomegalovirus exposure and HLA in healthy donors. Vbeta (60) and Jbeta (13) primers were used in the PCR. Libraries were prepared by immunoSEQ multiplex PCR; TCRdb keeps only in-frame clonotypes and omits some of them. Among around 150,000 clones listed, 70% to 90% were seen once. The sequenced sample was PBMCs. Receptors originate from a man aged 50 to 59 in good health and CMV-seronegative.

The chain has TRBV7-8 and TRBJ2-7, with D maybe TRBD2 (6 bases). The CDR3 totals 15 residues. V lost 5 bases and J 6 bases, leaving 20 bases between the germline ends. Per the germline V gene, CDR1 is SGHVS and CDR2 is FQNEAQ. The CDR3, as DNA: TGTGCCAGCAGCCGATCCGGGACTCGAGGGGCCGAGCAGTACTTC. Its protein product is CASSRSGTRGAEQYF.

The rearrangement joins TRBV6-5 to TRBJ1-2; 8 positions match TRBD1. The V gene end was trimmed by 2 bases and the J gene end by 4 bases; junction bases not matched to a gene: 9. The CDR3 has 16 amino acids. CDR1 is MNHEY, CDR2 SVGAGI, per germline. The CDR3 here is CASSYTGQDSIYGYTF. The DNA of the CDR3 is TGTGCCAGCAGTTACACGGGACAGGACTCAATCTATGGCTACACCTTC.

CDR3 sequence: CASRAGVLGEQYF. In DNA, the CDR3 is TGTGCCAGCAGAGCGGGGGTTCTGGGGGAGCAGTACTTC. The V and J genes are TRBV6-5 and TRBJ2-7; TRBD2 aligns across 8 bases. Germline V gene sequence: CDR1 MNHEY, CDR2 SVGAGI. V lost 6 bases, J lost 7 bases, and 8 bases stayed unmatched. This CDR3 comprises 13 residues.

The chain recombines TRBV27 with TRBJ2-7; 8 bases map to TRBD2. In germline, CDR1 is MNHEY, CDR2 SMNVEV (reference sequence). V shed 6 bases and J 2 bases; nucleotides not matched to a gene: 15. The CDR3 extends over 17 amino acids. CDR3 in amino acids: CASRPRLGGGTPYEQYF. DNA for the CDR3: TGTGCCAGCAGACCCCGACTGGGCGGGGGGACGCCCTACGAGCAGTACTTC.

The chain is built from TRBV6-5 and TRBJ2-2; TRBD2 is a possible D gene (5 bases). The CDR3 has 15 residues. Per the germline V gene, CDR1 is MNHEY and CDR2 is SVGAGI. V lost 2 bases and J 6 bases, leaving 13 bases between the germline ends. The DNA for the CDR3 is TGTGCCAGCAGTTACGAGGTAGCGAGGTCCGGGGAGCTGTTTTTT. Residues: CASSYEVARSGELFF.

The CDR3 here is CATKRGQFNEKLFF. The CDR3 DNA reads as TGTGCCACCAAGAGGGGGCAGTTTAATGAAAAACTGTTTTTT. This chain connects TRBV2 to TRBJ1-4; 7 bases fit TRBD1. The trim removed 10 bases at V and 4 bases at J, leaving 9 bases unmatched. The germline CDR1 and CDR2 sequences are SNHLY and FYNNEI. This CDR3 is 14 amino acids long.

V usage is TRBV5-1 and J usage is TRBJ1-2; 7 bases are shared with TRBD1. Germline-derived CDR1 and CDR2 are SGHRS and YFSETQ. The CDR3 consists of 14 residues. With V trimmed by 4 bases and J by 7 bases, 10 bases remained unmatched. CDR3 loop: CASSDGTDKRGYTF. The CDR3 DNA reads as TGCGCCAGCAGCGACGGGACAGACAAGCGTGGCTACACCTTC.

J is TRBJ1-1 and V is TRBV25-1; tentative D call: TRBD1 (6 bases). V lost 3 bases to trimming and J lost 6 bases, with 11 bases between them. The CDR3 runs to 13 residues. Germline loops: CDR1 MGHDK, CDR2 SYGVNS. CDR3 sequence reads: CASSDIQGSEAFF. Written as DNA, the CDR3 is TGTGCCAGCAGTGATATACAGGGCTCTGAAGCTTTCTTT.

The chain recombines TRBV25-1 with TRBJ1-1; no clear D gene. Between the trimmed V and J ends, which lost 8 bases and 6 bases, there was a span of 13 bases. This CDR3 is 12 amino acids long. The germline V gene encodes CDR1 MGHDK and CDR2 SYGVNS. CDR3 protein: CASGRVPPEAFF. The CDR3 bases are TGTGCCAGCGGCCGGGTCCCACCTGAAGCTTTCTTT.

DNA of the CDR3: TGTGCCAGCAGCTTGGAACTAGCGGGAGTTGAGACCCAGTACTTC. Protein: CASSLELAGVETQYF. V and J are TRBV5-6 and TRBJ2-5, with 11 bases fitting TRBD2. CDR1 and CDR2 from the germline V gene are SGHDT and YYEEEE. The CDR3 has 15 residues. With V trimmed by 0 bases and J by 5 bases, 3 bases remained unmatched. Variable domain in full (rest from reference TRBV5-6 and TRBJ2-5): DAGVTQSPTHLIKTRGQQVTLRCSPKSGHDTVSWYQQALGQGPQFIFQYYEEEERQRGNFPDRFSGHQFPNYSSELNVNALLLGDSALYLCASSLELAGVETQYFGPGTRLLVL.

This chain's CDR3 is CASSQSRDPYGYTF. In DNA, the CDR3 is TGCGCCAGCAGCCAATCCAGGGATCCGTATGGCTACACCTTC. The chain employs TRBV4-1 and TRBJ1-2, with D possibly TRBD1 on 5 matching bases. CDR1 and CDR2 (germline): MGHRA, YSYEKL. This CDR3 comprises 14 residues. Trimming left V 2 bases short and J 5 bases short, with 12 bases between.

The chain combines TRBV27 with TRBJ1-2, with 7 bases identical to TRBD1. Germline CDR1 reads MNHEY; CDR2 reads SMNVEV (reference sequence). V shed 6 bases, J shed 8 bases, and the junction held 12 bases outside the gene matches. This CDR3 has 14 amino acids. The CDR3 protein is CASRWGGQGEGYTF. CDR3 in DNA: TGTGCCAGCAGATGGGGTGGGCAGGGGGAAGGCTACACCTTC.

J is TRBJ1-2 and V is TRBV5-1; 10 bases align to TRBD1. The V gene's germline CDR1 is SGHRS and CDR2 YFSETQ. The J segment lost 5 bases and the V segment lost 3 bases, leaving 10 bases of the junction unmatched. The CDR3 extends over 16 amino acids. CDR3 sequence: CASSSPGTGVGYGYTF. The CDR3 DNA follows: TGCGCCAGCAGCTCCCCCGGGACAGGGGTTGGGTATGGCTACACCTTC.

The V gene is TRBV5-1, the J gene TRBJ2-1; 8 bases are a match to TRBD2. Germline lookup yields CDR1 SGHRS and CDR2 YFSETQ. The CDR3 is 16 residues long. The V segment lost 4 bases and the J segment 2 bases; nucleotides outside the gene matches: 8. The CDR3: CASSGGAGGTYNEQFF. CDR3 in DNA: TGCGCCAGCAGCGGGGGGGCGGGGGGAACCTACAATGAGCAGTTCTTC.